Listed below are T cell receptor beta chains from one sample, sequenced in a study of T cells in pancreatic ductal adenocarcinoma. Assay: immunoSEQ multiplex PCR; the TCRdb copy retains only in-frame clones and omits some. The sample holds approximately 97,000 clones, roughly 95% seen once. The sample taken for sequencing was PBMCs. The receptors were gathered from a human donor with pancreatic ductal adenocarcinoma. Both conserved end residues are trimmed from each CDR3. Some rows mark clone size as missing; the rest say once, few, many or name a class of expanded clone.

>TRBV25-1|.|TRBJ1-1
ASSGGGSTEAF
>TRBV23-1|once|TRBJ2-7
ASSQYPSPGSYEQY
>TRBV18|.|TRBJ2-1
ASSPLTGTSGSNEQF
>TRBV7-3|.|TRBJ2-3
ASSLSGRVFGGDTQY
>TRBV13|few|TRBJ1-3
ASSLFRSGNTIY
>TRBV9|.|TRBJ1-2
ASSVDPFPTQYGYT
>TRBV10-3|.|TRBJ1-5
AIARDRDQPQH
>TRBV30|few|TRBJ1-2
AWSVGEGYT
>TRBV25-1|.|TRBJ2-1
AARSGPREF
>TRBV19|once|TRBJ2-1
ASSMRQGAGNEQF
>TRBV10-3|.|TRBJ2-3
AISGETLAGSDTQY
>TRBV6-5|.|TRBJ2-1
ASSYQTGGGNEQF
>TRBV29-1|.|TRBJ1-1
SSRQGSVGTEAF
>TRBV11-2|once|TRBJ2-5
ASSGVGGWETQY
>TRBV7-3|.|TRBJ2-1
ASSLTPSGKQF
>TRBV10-3|.|TRBJ2-3
AIRPGTGSRADTQY
>TRBV30|.|TRBJ1-5
AWATGKGQPQH
>TRBV5-4|.|TRBJ2-7
ASSKIGTGTKNSYEQY
>TRBV12-5|once|TRBJ2-1
ASGLVPSDEQF
>TRBV5-4|.|TRBJ2-1
ASSLTGGNEQF
>TRBV28|.|TRBJ2-7
ASSLIGVGHYEQY
>TRBV19|.|TRBJ2-3
ASSTIAVGTDTQY
>TRBV18|.|TRBJ1-2
ASSRGVGYGYT
>TRBV4-1|.|TRBJ1-4
ASSPPGGNEKLF
>TRBV18|.|TRBJ2-2
ASSRVTGTNTGELF
>TRBV18|.|TRBJ2-1
ASSPRLADNEQF
>TRBV19|.|TRBJ2-7
ASSITFGLDYEQY
>TRBV6-1|once|TRBJ2-7
ASGPTGNEQY
>TRBV28|.|TRBJ1-1
ASISRGYTEAF
>TRBV5-8|.|TRBJ1-1
ASSVRGEAF
>TRBV27|.|TRBJ1-1
ASSLNAVDRGAEAF
>TRBV28|.|TRBJ1-2
ASSPAGQSSGGYT
>TRBV9|.|TRBJ2-1
ASSVIAGGLGEQF
>TRBV2|.|TRBJ2-3
ASSELMAGGPWADTQY
>TRBV7-3|.|TRBJ2-1
ASSSQGYEQF
>TRBV6-1|.|TRBJ1-2
ASTPGTARVYGYT
>TRBV13|.|TRBJ2-3
ASSLEAGWTDTQY
>TRBV6-6|.|TRBJ2-3
ASSYSGRTDTQY
>TRBV29-1|.|TRBJ2-7
SVGVARRDETYEQY
>TRBV29-1|.|TRBJ2-7
SVGESGYEQY
>TRBV5-1|.|TRBJ2-2
ASRRGVNTGELF
>TRBV29-1|.|TRBJ1-2
SVAGVYGYT
>TRBV28|.|TRBJ1-2
ASRPTGGHYGYT
>TRBV18|.|TRBJ2-7
ASSPYPSSYEQY
>TRBV7-2|.|TRBJ2-7
ASSLGQGTYEQY
>TRBV27|.|TRBJ1-2
ASSPRQGFGYT
>TRBV30|.|TRBJ2-3
AWSHGGDTQY
>TRBV4-1|.|TRBJ2-3
ASSQVRVSPDTQY
>TRBV2|.|TRBJ2-1
ASSQYNEQF
>TRBV27|.|TRBJ2-3
ASSPWPGKGDTQY
>TRBV5-4|.|TRBJ2-1
ASSLRGGINEQF
>TRBV4-3|once|TRBJ2-2
ASSQEGAAGELF